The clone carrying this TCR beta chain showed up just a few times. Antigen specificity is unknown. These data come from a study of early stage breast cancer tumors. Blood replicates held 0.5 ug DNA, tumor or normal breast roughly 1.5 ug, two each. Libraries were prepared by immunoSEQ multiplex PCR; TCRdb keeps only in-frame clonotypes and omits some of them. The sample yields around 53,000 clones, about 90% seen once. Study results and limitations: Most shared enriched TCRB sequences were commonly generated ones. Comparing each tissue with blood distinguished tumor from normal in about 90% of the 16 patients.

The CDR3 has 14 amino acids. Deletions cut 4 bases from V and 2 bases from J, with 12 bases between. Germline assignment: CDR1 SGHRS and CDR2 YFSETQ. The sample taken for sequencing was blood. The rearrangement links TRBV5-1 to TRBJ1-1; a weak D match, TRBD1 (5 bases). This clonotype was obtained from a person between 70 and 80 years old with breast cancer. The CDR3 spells CASSRDTGNTEAFF. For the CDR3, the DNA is TGCGCCAGCAGCAGGGATACAGGAAACACTGAAGCTTTCTTT.